Following are 27 T cell receptor beta chains from one sample sequenced in a study of metastatic and nonmetastatic thyroid tumors. Thyroid surgery was preceded by no treatment in any patient. TCRdb ran MiXCR on the PCR reads. The sample lists some 33,000 clones, around 23% occurring once. Sequencing was performed on tumor tissue. The receptors here all came from a male donor with papillary thyroid cancer or a benign thyroid nodule (not recorded which). Some clones in this sample may be carry-over from other donors' samples.

This rearrangement joins TRBV7-2 to TRBJ2-5; TRBD2 aligns across 7 bases. There are 15 residues in the CDR3. CDR1 is SGHTA, CDR2 FQGNSA, per germline. The V segment lost 10 bases and the J segment 5 bases; nucleotides outside the gene matches: 16. The CDR3 DNA reads TGTGCCACGGTGGGGAGCGGGATGCCTGGGGAGACCCAGTACTTC. It codes for CATVGSGMPGETQYF.

J is TRBJ1-1 and V is TRBV20-1; 7 bases line up with TRBD1. CDR1 DFQATT and CDR2 SNEGSKA come from the germline V gene (reference sequence). With V trimmed by 4 bases and J by 1 base, 18 bases remained unmatched. CDR3 length equals 18 residues. CDR3 nucleotide sequence: TGCAGTGCTATAGGCACTTGTCCGGGACAGTCGCCGAACACTGAAGCTTTCTTT. The encoded protein is CSAIGTCPGQSPNTEAFF.

This chain links TRBV24-1 with TRBJ2-2; 8 nucleotides match TRBD1. Unmatched junction bases numbered 5, after V lost 3 bases and J lost 3 bases. Germline-derived CDR1 and CDR2 are KGHDR and SFDVKD. This CDR3 has 16 amino acids. Written as DNA, the CDR3 is TGTGCCACCAGTGATCCGGGACAGGACCACACCGGGGAGCTGTTTTTT. Encoded protein: CATSDPGQDHTGELFF.

By its share, this clone is medium-sized. This rearrangement joins TRBV7-9 to TRBJ2-7; D unresolved. This CDR3 has 13 amino acids. With 1 base removed from V and 3 bases from J, the gap between germline ends came to 7 bases. Germline CDR1 and CDR2: SEHNR and FQNEAQ (reference sequence). The CDR3 sequence: CASSLGGFYEQYF. The CDR3 coding sequence is TGTGCCAGCAGCTTAGGAGGCTTCTACGAGCAGTACTTC. The full variable domain, with the rest looked up from reference TRBV7-9 and TRBJ2-7, is DTGVSQNPRHKITKRGQNVTFRCDPISEHNRLYWYRQTLGQGPEFLTYFQNEAQLEKSRLLSDRFSAERPKGSFSTLEIQRTEQGDSAMYLCASSLGGFYEQYFGPGTRLTVT.

This clone was observed at least ten times. The chain uses TRBV4-3 and TRBJ2-7; D might be TRBD2 (6 bases). CDR3 size: 14 residues. V was cut by 5 bases and J by 3 bases, with 14 bases left in between. The germline CDR1 and CDR2 sequences are LGHNA and YSLEER. CDR3: CASSIRRGIYEQYF. DNA for the CDR3: TGCGCCAGCAGCATCCGCCGGGGGATCTACGAGCAGTACTTC.

At least ten counts were recorded for this clone. The chain recombines TRBV7-8 with TRBJ1-6; 7 positions agree with TRBD1. V gave up 5 bases and J gave up 4 bases; unmatched junction bases: 8. The CDR3 has 16 residues. Per germline, CDR1 SGHVS and CDR2 FQNEAQ. CDR3 nucleotides: TGTGCCAGCAGCGGACAGGACAAGGGGTATAATTCACCCCTCCACTTT. Its translation is CASSGQDKGYNSPLHF.

This clone was counted at least ten times. The gene calls are TRBV5-1 and TRBJ2-7; 12 positions agree with TRBD2. V gave up 4 bases and J gave up 2 bases; unmatched junction bases: 10. The V gene's germline CDR1 is SGHRS and CDR2 YFSETQ. This CDR3 is 17 amino acids long. The CDR3, as DNA: TGCGCCAGCAGCCCCGCAAGGACTAGCGGGAATCCCTACGAGCAGTACTTC. Protein product: CASSPARTSGNPYEQYF.

This clone is termed medium-sized (0.01 to 0.1%). J is TRBJ1-1 and V is TRBV6-1; D remains unclear. Trimming left V 7 bases short and J 8 bases short, with 11 bases between. This CDR3 is 11 amino acids long. Germline assignment: CDR1 MNHNS and CDR2 SASEGT. For the CDR3, the DNA is TGTGCCAGCACGGCTTTCGGAGAAGCTTTCTTT. Residues: CASTAFGEAFF.

This clone was seen a handful of times. The chain is built from TRBV2 and TRBJ1-5, with D uncertain. The V and J ends lost 4 bases and 0 bases respectively, with 10 bases between them. This CDR3 is built from 15 residues. Germline V gives CDR1 SNHLY, CDR2 FYNNEI. For the CDR3, the DNA is TGTGCCAGCAGTGGGGCAGTATATAGCAATCAGCCCCAGCATTTT. Protein sequence: CASSGAVYSNQPQHF.

By proportion, this clone is medium-sized. This chain joins TRBV7-2 and TRBJ2-7, with unresolved D. The germline V gene has CDR1 SGHTA and CDR2 FQGNSA. CDR3 length: 14 amino acids. Trimming took off 3 bases at V and 9 bases at J, with 18 bases between the two ends. Here the CDR3 DNA reads TGTGCCAGCAGCTTCGTACTACCGATTGGTGGGCAGTACTTC. This codes for CASSFVLPIGGQYF.

This clone was seen ten or more times. DNA for the CDR3: TGTGCCAGCAGCTTAGCGCCGGACAGAGGGGCTTTCTTT. It yields the protein CASSLAPDRGAFF. V gene TRBV7-9 combines with J gene TRBJ1-1; D perhaps matches TRBD1 (6 bases). V was cut by 0 bases and J by 11 bases, with 13 bases left in between. The CDR3 sequence is 13 residues long. Germline V gene lookup returns CDR1 SEHNR and CDR2 FQNEAQ (reference sequence).

By frequency in the sample, this clone is medium-sized (0.01 to 0.1%). The chain joins TRBV19 to TRBJ1-1; D is uncertain. V gave up 0 bases and J gave up 0 bases, with 11 bases separating them. Germline assignment: CDR1 LNHDA and CDR2 SQIVND (reference sequence). The CDR3 length is 16 residues. As DNA, the CDR3 is TGTGCCAGTAGTATAGAGGCCCGGGGAATGAACACTGAAGCTTTCTTT. Translation: CASSIEARGMNTEAFF.

This clone has ten or more counts. The chain uses TRBV6-2 or TRBV6-3 and TRBJ2-3; 14 bases align to TRBD2. Germline CDR1 and CDR2: MNHEY and SVGEGT. This CDR3 is built from 17 residues. Trimming took 6 bases from V and 4 from J; bases not matched to a gene: 9. The CDR3 coding sequence is TGTGCCAGCAGCGCAGGGACTAGCGGGAGTAGGTCAGATACGCAGTATTTT. As protein: CASSAGTSGSRSDTQYF.

This clone was counted ten times or more. This chain uses TRBV30 with TRBJ2-3; D perhaps matches TRBD2 (6 bases). Trimming left V 1 base short and J 1 base short, with 6 bases between. Germline CDR1 is GTSNPN and CDR2 is SVGIG (reference sequence). CDR3 length: 13 residues. Here the CDR3 reads CAWSGEGTDTQYF. The CDR3 region has the DNA TGTGCCTGGAGTGGGGAGGGCACAGATACGCAGTATTTT.

For this clone: A read error may produce the germline difference seen at one junction end. The chain is built from TRBV6-1 and TRBJ1-1; D remains ambiguous. The CDR3 is 12 residues long. Germline CDR1 is MNHNS and CDR2 is SASEGT. Here the CDR3 reads CASSERKLEDFF. CDR3 sequence (DNA): TGTGCCAGCAGTGAGAGGAAACTTGAAGATTTCTTT.

This chain links TRBV9 with TRBJ1-2; D possibly corresponds to TRBD1 (5 bases). Germline CDR1 and CDR2: SGDLS and YYNGEE. Trimming removed 4 bases from V and 1 base from J, with 11 bases in between. The CDR3 covers 14 residues. CDR3 sequence: CASSLDSNNYGYTF. The DNA of the CDR3 is TGTGCCAGCAGCTTAGACAGTAATAACTATGGCTACACCTTC.

The V and J genes are TRBV3-1 and TRBJ2-2; D remains ambiguous. Trimming took off 4 bases at V and 4 bases at J, with 4 bases between the two ends. Germline V gene data show CDR1 as LGHDT and CDR2 as YNNKEL (reference sequence). CDR3 length equals 12 residues. CDR3 sequence reads: CASSRSTGELFF. In DNA, the CDR3 is TGTGCCAGCAGCCGGTCCACCGGGGAGCTGTTTTTT. Full variable domain (remainder filled in from reference TRBV3-1 and TRBJ2-2): DTAVSQTPKYLVTQMGNDKSIKCEQNLGHDTMYWYKQDSKKFLKIMFSYNNKELIINETVPNRFSPKSPDKAHLNLHINSLELGDSAVYFCASSRSTGELFFGEGSRLTVL.

The V call is TRBV20-1, the J call TRBJ2-2; the match to TRBD2 covers 7 bases. The CDR3 has 14 amino acids. CDR1 is DFQATT and CDR2 is SNEGSKA in the germline V gene (reference sequence). After removal of 1 base from V and 1 base from J, the junction contained 0 bases not matched to a gene. Here the CDR3 DNA reads TGCAGTGCTAGAGCGGGAGGGAACACCGGGGAGCTGTTTTTT. It yields the protein CSARAGGNTGELFF.

In this sample, this clone turned up many times. V and J are TRBV9 and TRBJ2-5; TRBD2 aligns across 11 bases. Germline V CDR1 and CDR2: SGDLS, YYNGEE. The CDR3 totals 16 residues. Trimming took 0 bases from V and 4 from J; bases not matched to a gene: 5. CDR3 bases: TGTGCCAGCAGCGTAGAGGAACTAGCGGGAGCAGAGACCCAGTACTTC. Its translation is CASSVEELAGAETQYF.

This clone turned up a few times. A read error is possible here, since a much larger clone lies one base away. The chain couples TRBV4-3 to TRBJ2-2; tentatively, D is TRBD1 or TRBD2 (6 bases each). The germline V gene has CDR1 LGHNA and CDR2 YSLEER. This CDR3 is 17 amino acids long. The CDR3 nucleotides read TGCGCCAGCAGCCCAAGAGTGGGGGGCACGAACACCGGGGAGCTGCTTTTT. As protein: CASSPRVGGTNTGELLF.

The chain recombines TRBV9 with TRBJ2-1, with no clear D. Deletions cut 0 bases from V and 4 bases from J, with 11 bases between. Germline loops: CDR1 SGDLS, CDR2 YYNGEE. CDR3 length: 15 residues. CDR3: CASSVGGTEYNEQFF. DNA for the CDR3: TGTGCCAGCAGCGTAGGTGGCACCGAATACAATGAGCAGTTCTTC.

This clone was seen many times. V and J are TRBV13 and TRBJ2-7; the match to TRBD2 covers 7 bases. The CDR3 totals 14 residues. V trimming: 4 bases; J trimming: 6 bases; junction bases outside the gene matches: 9. Germline lookup yields CDR1 PRHDT and CDR2 FYEKMQ (reference sequence). In nucleotides, the CDR3 is TGTGCCAGCAGCTCAGGGACTAAGCAATCCGAGCAGTACTTC. Translation: CASSSGTKQSEQYF.

This clone was counted at least ten times. J is TRBJ2-6 and V is TRBV9; D tentatively fits TRBD1 or TRBD2 (6 bases each). This CDR3 has 17 amino acids. V was pared by 0 bases and J by 4 bases, with 14 bases between. CDR1 and CDR2 from the germline V gene are SGDLS and YYNGEE. CDR3: CASSVEGGQVGANVLTF. The CDR3 DNA is TGTGCCAGCAGCGTAGAAGGGGGGCAAGTCGGGGCCAACGTCCTGACTTTC.

This clone came up a few times. Mismatch with germline at one junction end may stem from a read error. The rearrangement links TRBV6-9 to TRBJ2-7; D gene uncertain. The CDR3 consists of 14 residues. Germline CDR1 is MNHGY and CDR2 is SVAAGI. CDR3 in DNA: TGTGCCATCCATCTAGAAGCTCCCACCTACGATCAGCACTTC. This codes for CAIHLEAPTYDQHF.

The CDR3 DNA reads TGTGCCAGCAGAGACTCCTTAGGTTTTGGAAACGAGCAGTACGTC. It is translated as CASRDSLGFGNEQYV. V gene TRBV6-2 or TRBV6-3 combines with J gene TRBJ2-7, with unresolved D. V lost 6 bases and J lost 5, with 20 bases in between. The CDR3 contains 15 residues. Germline values: CDR1 MNHEY, CDR2 SVGEGT.

In its sample, this clone was seen many times. In the same sample, other DNA sequences code for this CDR3. The chain joins TRBV15 to TRBJ1-5; no definite D call. Germline values: CDR1 LNHNV, CDR2 YYDKDF (reference sequence). V was trimmed by 0 bases and J by 7 bases, leaving 4 bases between them. This CDR3 comprises 12 residues. For the CDR3, the DNA is TGTGCCACCAGCAGAGACGTCCAGCCCCAGCATTTT. Its protein product is CATSRDVQPQHF. Full variable domain (rest looked up from reference TRBV15 and TRBJ1-5): DAMVIQNPRYQVTQFGKPVTLSCSQTLNHNVMYWYQQKSSQAPKLLFHYYDKDFNNEADTPDNFQSRRPNTSFCFLDIRSPGLGDTAMYLCATSRDVQPQHFGDGTRLSIL.

As DNA, the CDR3 is TGTGCCAGCAGTTTATCCGGGACATTTGGGGGCTACTATGGCTACACCTTC. Translation: CASSLSGTFGGYYGYTF. This chain uses TRBV27 with TRBJ1-2, with a weak D call TRBD1 (6 bases). Trimming took off 0 bases at V and 3 bases at J, with 17 bases between the two ends. Germline V gene data show CDR1 as MNHEY and CDR2 as SMNVEV (reference sequence). The CDR3 has 17 amino acids.